This paragraph covers one TCR beta chain sequence. In the study's own analysis: Counts of nucleated cells, estimated from reference gene primer amplification, were obtained. Profiling relied on immunoSEQ multiplex PCR, and the TCRdb table lists in-frame clones only, not all of them. That table is the source of V, J and clone size, and D and trimming were worked out from the DNA. The sample shows 150,000 or so clones, 82% of them seen only once. This entry belongs to a study of blood T cell repertoires in COVID-19. Study-level background: Samples taken during acute and convalescent COVID-19 were collected in the United States, Italy and Spain. Sample material is recorded as cDNA or gDNA derived from T cells, B-cell-depleted T cells, or PBMCs.

V lost 4 bases, J lost 2 bases, and 5 bases stayed unmatched. Per the germline V gene, CDR1 is LGHNA and CDR2 is YSLEER. The CDR3 contains 14 residues. V is TRBV4-3 and J is TRBJ2-7; 7 nucleotides agree with TRBD2. This sequence was found in a human donor with acute or convalescent COVID-19. The donor label of this sample is uncertain. Sequenced material: peripheral blood. CDR3 protein: CASSPGEGTYEQYF. CDR3 nucleotides: TGCGCCAGCAGCCCCGGGGAGGGCACCTACGAGCAGTACTTC.